A selection of T cell receptor beta chains follows, all from one sample in a study of regulatory T cells in long-lasting Graves disease. MiXCR was run by TCRdb on the multiplex PCR reads, yielding one entry per CDR3 protein. Among about 310,000 distinct CDR3 sequences listed, 20% to 25% were seen once. This sample comprised peripheral blood mononuclear cells (PBMCs), obtained when the disease was refractory, from a patient treated with antithyroid drugs. These receptors were obtained from a female donor with Graves disease. Both conserved end residues are part of each CDR3. Each record gives: clone size, V gene, D gene, J gene, CDR3 protein, CDR3 DNA. D genes are given only for firm matches. Clone size appears in some rows only: once, few, many, or a class for an expanded clone.

clone_size: .; v_call: TRBV7-8; d_call: TRBD2; j_call: TRBJ2-5; cdr3_aa: CASSPPGGIQETQYF; cdr3_nt: TGTGCCAGCAGCCCCCCCGGGGGGATTCAAGAGACCCAGTACTTC
clone_size: many; v_call: TRBV7-2; d_call: .; j_call: TRBJ2-7; cdr3_aa: CASSWGPSNEQYF; cdr3_nt: TGTGCCAGCAGCTGGGGGCCCTCGAACGAGCAGTACTTC
clone_size: many; v_call: TRBV28; d_call: .; j_call: TRBJ1-2; cdr3_aa: CASRSGDYGYTF; cdr3_nt: TGTGCCAGCAGATCAGGGGACTATGGCTACACCTTC
clone_size: .; v_call: TRBV15; d_call: TRBD2; j_call: TRBJ2-5; cdr3_aa: CATSRGIPAGGEETQYF; cdr3_nt: TGTGCCACCAGCAGAGGAATTCCAGCGGGAGGGGAAGAGACCCAGTACTTC
clone_size: many; v_call: TRBV28; d_call: .; j_call: TRBJ1-2; cdr3_aa: CASTTGAPNYGYTF; cdr3_nt: TGTGCCAGCACGACAGGCGCCCCTAACTATGGCTACACCTTC
clone_size: .; v_call: TRBV6-1; d_call: .; j_call: TRBJ1-6; cdr3_aa: CASSPTREGSNSPLHF; cdr3_nt: TGTGCCAGCAGCCCAACCCGGGAGGGGTCCAATTCACCCCTCCACTTT
clone_size: .; v_call: TRBV7-2; d_call: .; j_call: TRBJ2-2; cdr3_aa: CASSLAWGSAGELFF; cdr3_nt: TGTGCCAGCAGCTTAGCCTGGGGTTCCGCCGGGGAGCTGTTTTTT
clone_size: many; v_call: TRBV7-8; d_call: TRBD1; j_call: TRBJ1-1; cdr3_aa: CASRGMVGTVNTEAFF; cdr3_nt: TGTGCCAGCAGGGGCATGGTCGGGACAGTTAACACTGAAGCTTTCTTT
clone_size: many; v_call: TRBV29-1; d_call: .; j_call: TRBJ2-7; cdr3_aa: CSVDKGGGYEQYF; cdr3_nt: TGCAGCGTTGACAAAGGGGGTGGCTACGAGCAGTACTTC
clone_size: .; v_call: TRBV28; d_call: TRBD2; j_call: TRBJ2-7; cdr3_aa: CASKVTGLAGVGEQYF; cdr3_nt: TGTGCCAGCAAAGTTACGGGACTAGCGGGAGTGGGCGAGCAGTACTTC
clone_size: many; v_call: TRBV11-2; d_call: .; j_call: TRBJ1-2; cdr3_aa: CASSLSGQTDYGYTF; cdr3_nt: TGTGCCAGCAGCTTATCAGGGCAGACAGACTATGGCTACACCTTC
clone_size: .; v_call: TRBV11-2; d_call: .; j_call: TRBJ2-3; cdr3_aa: CASSPVVDYPTDTQYF; cdr3_nt: TGTGCCAGCAGCCCGGTTGTCGACTACCCTACAGATACGCAGTATTTT
clone_size: .; v_call: TRBV20-1; d_call: .; j_call: TRBJ2-2; cdr3_aa: CSAGDVDVGTGELFF; cdr3_nt: TGCAGTGCTGGGGATGTTGACGTGGGTACCGGGGAGCTGTTTTTT
clone_size: few; v_call: TRBV29-1; d_call: .; j_call: TRBJ2-7; cdr3_aa: CSATVTGAHEQYF; cdr3_nt: TGCAGCGCGACTGTGACGGGGGCCCACGAGCAGTACTTC
clone_size: once; v_call: TRBV12-5; d_call: .; j_call: TRBJ2-2; cdr3_aa: CASGFWATGELFF; cdr3_nt: TGTGCTAGTGGTTTTTGGGCGACCGGGGAGCTGTTTTTT
clone_size: many; v_call: TRBV28; d_call: .; j_call: TRBJ1-5; cdr3_aa: CASSFRSNWQPQHF; cdr3_nt: TGTGCCAGCAGTTTTCGGTCAAACTGGCAGCCCCAGCATTTT
clone_size: .; v_call: TRBV9; d_call: TRBD2; j_call: TRBJ2-7; cdr3_aa: CASSVEASGIYEQYF; cdr3_nt: TGTGCCAGCAGCGTTGAGGCTAGCGGGATCTACGAGCAGTACTTC
clone_size: once; v_call: TRBV6-1; d_call: .; j_call: TRBJ2-7; cdr3_aa: CASSPRAGSRAYEQYF; cdr3_nt: TGTGCCAGCAGTCCCCGGGCAGGGTCCCGTGCCTACGAGCAGTACTTC
clone_size: few; v_call: TRBV5-1; d_call: .; j_call: TRBJ2-2; cdr3_aa: CASSLQTGPVGELFF; cdr3_nt: TGCGCCAGCAGCTTGCAGACGGGACCGGTCGGGGAGCTGTTTTTT
clone_size: many; v_call: TRBV12-3/TRBV12-4; d_call: TRBD1; j_call: TRBJ1-2; cdr3_aa: CASSFGTGGGYGYTF; cdr3_nt: TGTGCCAGCAGTTTTGGGACAGGGGGCGGCTATGGCTACACCTTC
clone_size: once; v_call: TRBV27; d_call: .; j_call: TRBJ1-6; cdr3_aa: CASTLTATDSAPLHF; cdr3_nt: TGTGCCAGCACCCTAACCGCGACAGATTCTGCACCCCTCCACTTT
clone_size: .; v_call: TRBV28; d_call: .; j_call: TRBJ2-3; cdr3_aa: CASSLDYTQYF; cdr3_nt: TGTGCCAGCAGTTTGGATTATACGCAGTATTTT
clone_size: many; v_call: TRBV28; d_call: TRBD1; j_call: TRBJ2-7; cdr3_aa: CASSFGGTGHYEQYF; cdr3_nt: TGTGCCAGCAGTTTTGGGGGGACAGGGCACTACGAGCAGTACTTC
clone_size: few; v_call: TRBV15; d_call: .; j_call: TRBJ2-5; cdr3_aa: CATSRDRPGGNQETQYF; cdr3_nt: TGTGCCACCAGCAGAGACCGCCCCGGCGGGAATCAAGAGACCCAGTACTTC
clone_size: many; v_call: TRBV20-1; d_call: TRBD1; j_call: TRBJ1-5; cdr3_aa: CSALGTVINQPQHF; cdr3_nt: TGCAGTGCCCTGGGGACAGTCATCAATCAGCCCCAGCATTTT
clone_size: .; v_call: TRBV20-1; d_call: .; j_call: TRBJ2-7; cdr3_aa: CSAKLGNPSYEQYF; cdr3_nt: TGCAGTGCGAAACTTGGGAACCCCTCCTACGAGCAGTACTTC
clone_size: .; v_call: TRBV6-2/TRBV6-3; d_call: .; j_call: TRBJ2-7; cdr3_aa: CASGRQTYEQYF; cdr3_nt: TGTGCCAGCGGACGACAAACCTACGAGCAGTACTTC